This T cell receptor beta chain originates from a study of cytomegalovirus exposure and HLA in healthy donors. PCR primers comprised 60 Vbeta and 13 Jbeta primers. This table comes from immunoSEQ multiplex PCR, and its TCRdb copy is limited to in-frame clones, with some not included. Counted here are roughly 100,000 clones, over 70% occurring once; the ten biggest clones make up roughly 10%. The CDR3 contains 14 residues. Looked up from germline, CDR1 is SGHDN and CDR2 is FVKESK. With V trimmed by 1 base and J by 8 bases, 5 bases remained unmatched. The receptor's source is a man aged 50-60 years in good health and CMV-seronegative. The rearrangement links TRBV14 to TRBJ1-2; 9 positions match TRBD1. What was sequenced was PBMCs. CDR3 nucleotides: TGTGCCAGCAGCCAAGGGGACAGGGCGAGGGGCTACACCTTC. Amino acids: CASSQGDRARGYTF.